These 9 T cell receptor beta chains were all obtained from the same sample, sequenced in a study of vaccination and CD4 T cells after COVID-19. As to treatment: 10-day PBMC culture with coronavirus spike peptide pools or control peptides (ViraFEST assay). An Oncomine TCR Beta short-read assay was used to sequence the DNA from cultured CD4+ T cells. MiXCR was run by TCRdb on the PCR reads, yielding one entry per CDR3 protein. The table shows 9,500 to 15,000 distinct CDR3 sequences, with 50% occurring only once. These receptors lack a known antigen. Material: CD4+ T cells from blood, cultured in vitro. These receptors came from a human donor who had recovered from COVID-19.

The chain joins TRBV6-1 to TRBJ1-2, with D possibly being TRBD1 (6 bases). The CDR3 runs to 12 residues. With 5 bases removed from V and 7 bases from J, the gap between germline ends came to 11 bases. CDR1 and CDR2 (germline): MNHNS, SASEGT. The chain's CDR3 is CASSQTGFGYTF. As DNA, the CDR3 is TGTGCCAGCAGTCAGACAGGATTTGGCTACACCTTC.

The chain combines TRBV18 with TRBJ1-5; tentative D call: TRBD1 (6 bases). The CDR3 has 15 amino acids. Germline CDR1 reads KGHSH; CDR2 reads LQKENI. V shed 6 bases and J shed 1 base, with 13 bases lying between them. CDR3 residues: CASSPATGSNQPQHF. The CDR3 DNA is TGTGCCAGCTCCCCCGCGACAGGAAGCAATCAGCCCCAGCATTTT.

This clonotype turned up a few times. V usage is TRBV19 and J usage is TRBJ2-2; no clear D. Trimming pared 9 bases from V and 2 bases from J, leaving 13 bases between. The CDR3 spans 14 residues. CDR1 and CDR2 from the germline V gene are LNHDA and SQIVND (reference sequence). The CDR3 sequence is CASLRQVNTGELFF. DNA for the CDR3: TGTGCCAGCTTACGCCAAGTCAACACCGGGGAGCTGTTTTTT. Using reference TRBV19 and TRBJ2-2 for the parts outside the CDR3, the full variable domain is DGGITQSPKYLFRKEGQNVTLSCEQNLNHDAMYWYRQDPGQGLRLIYYSQIVNDFQKGDIAEGYSVSREKKESFPLTVTSAQKNPTAFYLCASLRQVNTGELFFGEGSRLTVL.

The CDR3 bases are TGTGCCAGCTCACCACTTGCCGAGGTCGGGTATGGCTACACCTTC. Protein: CASSPLAEVGYGYTF. J is TRBJ1-2 and V is TRBV18; D is unresolved. CDR3 size: 15 residues. Germline V gene lookup returns CDR1 KGHSH and CDR2 LQKENI. V was pared by 1 base and J by 5 bases, with 14 bases between.

V and J are TRBV6-2 or TRBV6-3 and TRBJ1-1; TRBD1 matches at 7 bases. With 5 bases clipped from V and 1 base from J, the junction kept 13 bases outside the gene matches. In germline, CDR1 is MNHEY, CDR2 SVGEGT. This CDR3 comprises 17 residues. CDR3 sequence reads: CASSGQRRQGANTEAFF. The CDR3 DNA is TGTGCCAGCAGTGGACAGCGCAGACAGGGAGCGAACACTGAAGCTTTCTTT.

The J gene is TRBJ1-3, the V gene TRBV6-1; 9 nucleotides agree with TRBD1. Germline V gene sequence: CDR1 MNHNS, CDR2 SASEGT. There are 15 residues in the CDR3. The trim removed 5 bases at V and 3 bases at J, leaving 5 bases unmatched. DNA for the CDR3: TGTGCCAGCAGTCCTCCGGGACAGGGTGGAAACACCATATATTTT. Translation gives CASSPPGQGGNTIYF.

This chain connects TRBV19 to TRBJ1-6; 8 positions match TRBD1. Germline assignment: CDR1 LNHDA and CDR2 SQIVND (reference sequence). V dropped 4 bases and J dropped 10; count of bases not matched to a gene: 9. This CDR3 is 15 amino acids long. CDR3 in amino acids: CASSTQTGDGSPLHF. CDR3 DNA: TGTGCCAGTAGTACCCAGACAGGGGACGGGTCACCCCTCCACTTT. Full variable domain (rest looked up from reference TRBV19 and TRBJ1-6): DGGITQSPKYLFRKEGQNVTLSCEQNLNHDAMYWYRQDPGQGLRLIYYSQIVNDFQKGDIAEGYSVSREKKESFPLTVTSAQKNPTAFYLCASSTQTGDGSPLHFGNGTRLTVT.

This chain connects TRBV25-1 to TRBJ1-5, with D possibly being TRBD1 (5 bases). V was shortened by 4 bases and J by 7 bases, with 8 bases between the two germline ends. CDR1 is MGHDK and CDR2 is SYGVNS in the germline V gene. The CDR3 consists of 12 residues. The CDR3 region has the DNA TGTGCCAGCAGTGTGGGGGGACAGCCCCAGCATTTT. It encodes CASSVGGQPQHF.

V is TRBV6-1 and J is TRBJ1-5; weak D call: TRBD1 (6 bases). The CDR3 sequence is 14 residues long. With 3 bases removed from V and 1 base from J, the gap between germline ends came to 7 bases. CDR1 is MNHNS, CDR2 SASEGT, per germline. CDR3 coding DNA: TGTGCCAGCAGTGACGGGACAAGCAATCAGCCCCAGCATTTT. It specifies CASSDGTSNQPQHF.